These 21 T cell receptor beta chains share one sample of origin, sequenced in a study of blood T cell repertoires in COVID-19. Profiling relied on immunoSEQ multiplex PCR, and the TCRdb table lists in-frame clones only, not all of them. The table lists about 99,000 clones, approximately 85% of them singletons. The material sequenced was peripheral blood. Every receptor here comes from a woman older than 75 with active or convalescent COVID-19.

This chain joins TRBV5-6 and TRBJ2-5, with 9 bases matching TRBD2. Germline CDR1 SGHDT, CDR2 YYEEEE. V shed 2 bases, J shed 4 bases, and the junction held 3 bases outside the gene matches. CDR3 size: 14 residues. The CDR3: CASSLVAGVETQYF. CDR3 bases: TGTGCCAGCAGCTTAGTAGCGGGGGTAGAGACCCAGTACTTC.

V usage is TRBV6-2 or TRBV6-3 and J usage is TRBJ2-1, with D perhaps TRBD2 (6 bases). Trimming left V 2 bases short and J 3 bases short, with 14 bases between. This CDR3 region has 16 residues. Germline loops: CDR1 MNHEY, CDR2 SVGEGT. In nucleotides, the CDR3 is TGTGCCAGCAGTTACGGCGGGACTCCCAGCTACAATGAGCAGTTCTTC. This encodes CASSYGGTPSYNEQFF.

The CDR3 region is CASSPRGRLEAEQYF. In DNA, the CDR3 is TGTGCCAGCAGCCCTAGAGGGAGGCTAGAGGCCGAGCAGTACTTC. This chain uses TRBV27 with TRBJ2-7, with D maybe TRBD2 (6 bases). The CDR3 sequence is 15 residues long. Germline CDR1 and CDR2: MNHEY and SMNVEV (reference sequence). V was pared by 6 bases and J by 6 bases, with 21 bases between.

The rearrangement joins TRBV3-1 (or the pseudogene TRBV3-2) to TRBJ2-5; 8 positions agree with TRBD2. The CDR3 extends over 16 amino acids. CDR1 is LGHDT and CDR2 is YNNKEL in the germline V gene (reference sequence). V gave up 2 bases and J gave up 5 bases; unmatched junction bases: 10. Here the CDR3 reads CASSQREGRGVETQYF. CDR3 nucleotides: TGTGCCAGCAGCCAACGGGAGGGCCGAGGTGTCGAGACCCAGTACTTC.

V usage is TRBV3-1 (or the pseudogene TRBV3-2) and J usage is TRBJ1-5; D gene ambiguous. Germline V CDR1 and CDR2: LGHDT, YNNKEL (reference sequence). The CDR3 is made up of 13 amino acids. Trimming removed 0 bases at V and 5 bases at J, with 5 bases between. The CDR3 protein is CASSQERDQPQHF. The CDR3 nucleotides are TGTGCCAGCAGCCAAGAGAGGGATCAGCCCCAGCATTTT.

The chain has TRBV28 and TRBJ2-3, with 11 bases aligning to TRBD2. This CDR3 contains 16 residues. V lost 6 bases, J lost 5 bases, and 10 bases stayed unmatched. The V gene's germline CDR1 is MDHEN and CDR2 SYDVKM. As DNA, the CDR3 is TGTGCCAGCAGAACCGTAGCGGGAGGGCCGGGAGATACGCAGTATTTT. This translates into CASRTVAGGPGDTQYF.

This sequence joins TRBV6-6 and TRBJ1-2; no reliable D call. CDR3 length equals 15 residues. Germline CDR1 reads MNHNY; CDR2 reads SVGAGI (reference sequence). Trimming left V 6 bases short and J 8 bases short, with 22 bases between. The DNA for the CDR3 is TGTGCCAGCAGCCCAAACACAGTAACAGTTAAAGGCTACACCTTC. Its protein product is CASSPNTVTVKGYTF.

This clone appeared many times. Germline and junction disagree at one end, which may indicate a read error. The DNA of the CDR3 is TGTGCCAGCAGCTTAACGCCCCTGGCTGATGAAAAACTGTTTTTT. Its protein product is CASSLTPLADEKLFF. The chain carries TRBV5-1 and TRBJ1-4, with no clear D. Germline V gene lookup returns CDR1 SGHRS and CDR2 YFSETQ. The CDR3 spans 15 residues.

The genes are TRBV5-4 and TRBJ2-5; perhaps TRBD1 as D (6 bases). This CDR3 has 16 residues. Trimming removed 0 bases from V and 1 base from J, with 13 bases in between. Germline V lookup: CDR1 SGHNT, CDR2 YYREEE (reference sequence). Here the CDR3 DNA reads TGTGCCAGCAGCTTGGACGTGGGGGCGACCCAAGAGACCCAGTACTTC. This translates into CASSLDVGATQETQYF.

The chain couples TRBV10-2 to TRBJ1-5; D is possibly TRBD1 (6 bases). CDR1 WSHSY and CDR2 SAAADI come from the germline V gene. The CDR3 extends over 15 amino acids. Between the trimmed V and J ends, which lost 3 bases and 2 bases, there was a span of 11 bases. The CDR3 region is CASSDGGAGNQPQHF. The CDR3 DNA reads as TGCGCCAGCAGTGATGGGGGCGCCGGCAATCAGCCCCAGCATTTT.

The V gene is TRBV6-5, the J gene TRBJ2-7, with TRBD2 matching over 7 bases. This CDR3 contains 15 residues. Germline V gene sequence: CDR1 MNHEY, CDR2 SVGAGI. With V trimmed by 2 bases and J by 1 base, 5 bases remained unmatched. CDR3 sequence (DNA): TGTGCCAGCAGTTACGGGGGAGGGAATTCCTACGAGCAGTACTTC. Residues: CASSYGGGNSYEQYF.

The chain joins TRBV29-1 to TRBJ2-5; 8 positions agree with TRBD1. V shed 5 bases, J shed 4 bases, and the junction held 6 bases outside the gene matches. The germline CDR1 and CDR2 sequences are SQVTM and ANQGSEA. The length of the CDR3 is 13 residues. The CDR3 bases are TGCAGCGTTCAGGGGGCAGGGGTAGAGACCCAGTACTTC. It specifies CSVQGAGVETQYF.

The rearrangement uses TRBV27 and TRBJ2-7, with D maybe TRBD2 (6 bases). The CDR3 is made up of 14 amino acids. The germline V and J ends were trimmed by 5 bases and 0 bases, with 11 bases remaining between them. CDR1 and CDR2 (germline): MNHEY, SMNVEV (reference sequence). CDR3 DNA sequence: TGTGCCAGCAGTCCTCACGGGAGCTCCTACGAGCAGTACTTC. Translation gives CASSPHGSSYEQYF.

The chain combines TRBV12-3 or TRBV12-4 with TRBJ1-2, with D hard to call. The germline V and J ends were trimmed by 6 bases and 1 base, with 9 bases remaining between them. The CDR3 sequence is 13 residues long. The CDR3 DNA sequence: TGTGCCAGCAGGGAGCCGGGTAACTATGGCTACACCTTC. As protein: CASREPGNYGYTF.

This clone was recorded a few times. This rearrangement joins TRBV28 to TRBJ1-1, with 7 bases that match TRBD1. The germline gives CDR1 MDHEN, CDR2 SYDVKM. Trimming at V came to 7 bases and at J to 3 bases, leaving 14 bases not matched to a gene. CDR3 length equals 16 residues. This CDR3 is CASINYRGRGDTEAFF. The CDR3 coding sequence is TGTGCCAGCATTAACTACAGGGGACGAGGGGACACTGAAGCTTTCTTT.

The J gene is TRBJ2-2, the V gene TRBV2; D gene unclear. The CDR3 loop spans 12 amino acids. Germline V gene sequence: CDR1 SNHLY, CDR2 FYNNEI. Trimming stripped 6 bases from V and 6 bases from J, with 8 bases between. The CDR3 reads CASSPRAGELFF. CDR3 DNA sequence: TGTGCCAGCAGCCCCCGTGCCGGGGAGCTGTTTTTT.

The rearrangement links TRBV27 to TRBJ1-1; TRBD1 aligns across 11 bases. CDR3 length: 17 amino acids. Trimming removed 6 bases from V and 4 bases from J; junction bases left unmatched: 13. Germline V gene sequence: CDR1 MNHEY, CDR2 SMNVEV (reference sequence). CDR3 DNA sequence: TGTGCCAGCAGCCGGCGGTGGACAGGGGGCGCGTCCACTGAAGCTTTCTTT. Translated: CASSRRWTGGASTEAFF.

As concerns this clone: Germline and junction disagree at one end, which may indicate a read error. The chain links TRBV5-1 to TRBJ2-7; D perhaps matches TRBD2 (5 bases). From germline, CDR1 is SGHRS and CDR2 YFSETQ. The CDR3 totals 15 residues. The CDR3 DNA reads as TGTGCCAGCAGCCTGAGCGGAGGTGACGGGCGTGGGCAGTACTTC. Protein product: CASSLSGGDGRGQYF.

This rearrangement joins TRBV7-2 to TRBJ2-7; tentative D call: TRBD2 (7 bases). Trimming took off 4 bases at V and 6 bases at J, with 13 bases between the two ends. The germline V gene encodes CDR1 SGHTA and CDR2 FQGNSA. The CDR3 extends over 13 amino acids. CDR3 sequence reads: CASSSTRGGEQYF. CDR3 sequence (DNA): TGTGCCAGCAGCTCGACTAGGGGGGGCGAGCAGTACTTC.

The chain uses TRBV7-2 and TRBJ2-1; 8 bases line up with TRBD2. Germline CDR1 and CDR2: SGHTA and FQGNSA. J gave up 10 bases and V 8 bases, and 10 bases lay outside the gene matches. This CDR3 has 13 residues. The CDR3 is CASRGGGSVEQFF. In DNA, the CDR3 is TGTGCCAGCCGGGGGGGAGGGTCTGTGGAGCAGTTCTTC.

Ten or more counts support this clone. The chain joins TRBV27 to TRBJ1-5; maybe TRBD1 (6 bases). Germline loops: CDR1 MNHEY, CDR2 SMNVEV (reference sequence). Trimming removed 7 bases from V and 4 bases from J, with 17 bases in between. The CDR3 loop spans 15 amino acids. DNA of the CDR3: TGTGCCAGCACCGAGTCTACAGGGTCGAATCAGCCCCAGCATTTT. Encoded protein: CASTESTGSNQPQHF.